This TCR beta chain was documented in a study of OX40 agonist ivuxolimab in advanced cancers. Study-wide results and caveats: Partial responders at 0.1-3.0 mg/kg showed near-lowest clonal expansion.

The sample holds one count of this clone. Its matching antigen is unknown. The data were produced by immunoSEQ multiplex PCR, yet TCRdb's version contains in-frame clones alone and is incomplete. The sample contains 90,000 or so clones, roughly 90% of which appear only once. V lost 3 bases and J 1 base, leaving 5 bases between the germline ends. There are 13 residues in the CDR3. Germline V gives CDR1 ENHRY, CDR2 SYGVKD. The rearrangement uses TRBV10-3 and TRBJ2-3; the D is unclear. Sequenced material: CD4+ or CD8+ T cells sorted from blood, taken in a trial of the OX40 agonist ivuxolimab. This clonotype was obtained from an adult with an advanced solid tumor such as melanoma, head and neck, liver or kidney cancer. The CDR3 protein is CAISDGGTDTQYF. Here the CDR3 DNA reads TGTGCCATCAGTGACGGCGGCACAGATACGCAGTATTTT.